Below are 32 T cell receptor beta chains sequenced from a single sample in a study of T cell repertoires in cytomegalovirus infection. From the reads, TCRdb called clonotypes with MiXCR, one entry per CDR3 protein. The data contain some 240,000 distinct CDR3 sequences, about 17% of them singletons. Sequencing input: CD8+ T cells from PBMCs. Receptors originate from a human donor in good health (CMV status not recorded). Some clones in this sample may be carry-over from other donors' samples.

This clonotype was counted many times. The CDR3 reads CASSIFGMSNQPQHF. The CDR3 bases are TGTGCCAGTAGTATTTTCGGGATGAGCAATCAGCCCCAGCATTTT. The chain uses TRBV19 and TRBJ1-5; D gene ambiguous. With 3 bases removed from V and 1 base from J, the gap between germline ends came to 10 bases. The CDR3 extends over 15 amino acids. CDR1 and CDR2 (germline): LNHDA, SQIVND (reference sequence).

Many counts were recorded for this clonotype. The J gene is TRBJ2-1, the V gene TRBV7-8; the D gene could be TRBD1 or TRBD2 (5 bases each). The CDR3 has 14 amino acids. Trimming left V 11 bases short and J 3 bases short, with 17 bases between. Germline CDR1 and CDR2: SGHVS and FQNEAQ. The CDR3 spells CAGAGGEGYNEQFF. The CDR3 DNA reads TGTGCCGGGGCCGGCGGAGAGGGCTACAATGAGCAGTTCTTC. Looking up the rest from reference TRBV7-8 and TRBJ2-1 gives the full variable domain: GAGVSQSPRYKVAKRGQDVALRCDPISGHVSLFWYQQALGQGPEFLTYFQNEAQLDKSGLPSDRFFAERPEGSVSTLKIQRTQQEDSAVYLCAGAGGEGYNEQFFGPGTRLTVL.

The chain has TRBV10-3 and TRBJ2-3; D may match TRBD1 or TRBD2 (6 bases each). Germline CDR1 and CDR2: ENHRY and SYGVKD. The CDR3 totals 16 residues. V was clipped by 6 bases and J by 4 bases, with 20 bases between them. CDR3 in amino acids: CAIRDLLRGASDTQYF. In DNA form, the CDR3 reads TGTGCCATCAGGGACCTCTTAAGGGGGGCCTCAGATACGCAGTATTTT.

This clonotype was found a few times. This chain joins TRBV7-3 and TRBJ2-7; 12 nucleotides align to TRBD2. Trimming cost V 2 bases and J 2 bases; bases outside gene matches: 13. The CDR3 is 19 amino acids. Germline V lookup: CDR1 SGHTA, CDR2 FQGTGA. CDR3 sequence: CASSLGTGLAGLGPYEQYF. CDR3 DNA: TGTGCCAGCAGCTTAGGGACCGGACTAGCGGGGCTTGGACCCTACGAGCAGTACTTC.

There are many counts of this clonotype. The genes are TRBV7-2 and TRBJ1-2; 8 nucleotides agree with TRBD1. J gave up 4 bases and V 7 bases, and 14 bases lay outside the gene matches. CDR1 is SGHTA, CDR2 FQGNSA, per germline. This CDR3 comprises 16 residues. The CDR3: CASKGIQGAGSYGYTF. The CDR3 DNA reads as TGTGCCAGCAAGGGGATCCAGGGGGCAGGGAGCTATGGCTACACCTTC.

This clonotype was recorded many times. This chain links TRBV7-3 with TRBJ2-5, with 9 positions matching TRBD2. The V segment lost 1 base and the J segment 2 bases; nucleotides outside the gene matches: 8. The CDR3 spans 17 residues. The V gene's germline CDR1 is SGHTA and CDR2 FQGTGA. The CDR3 nucleotides read TGTGCCAGCAGCTTAAATGGGCTAGCGGGGAATCAAGAGACCCAGTACTTC. Encoded protein: CASSLNGLAGNQETQYF.

As to this clonotype: This could be a read error, since a much larger clone is one nucleotide away. J is TRBJ2-1 and V is TRBV6-2 or TRBV6-3, with 9 bases identical to TRBD2. Matching the DNA end better, TRBJ2-7 makes the J call doubtful. In germline, CDR1 is MNHEY, CDR2 SVGEGT. The CDR3 loop spans 15 amino acids. CDR3 bases: TGTGCCAGCAGTTACGGGTTAGCGGGGGATAATGAGCAGTACTTC. Translation gives CASSYGLAGDNEQYF.

This clonotype was detected only a few times. J is TRBJ1-1 and V is TRBV4-1; tentatively, D is TRBD1 (6 bases). This CDR3 contains 15 residues. CDR1 MGHRA and CDR2 YSYEKL come from the germline V gene. The V and J ends lost 1 base and 2 bases respectively, with 11 bases between them. CDR3 region: CASSQGGGGNTEAFF. For the CDR3, the DNA is TGCGCCAGCAGCCAAGGAGGGGGAGGAAACACTGAAGCTTTCTTT.

On this clonotype: A much larger clone sits a single nucleotide away, making a read error possible. CDR3 DNA: TGTGCCAGCAGTCACATACCCACCGCCGAGCAGTACTTC. Encoded protein: CASSHIPTAEQYF. This rearrangement joins TRBV12-3 or TRBV12-4 to TRBJ2-7; D ambiguous. Trimming removed 5 bases at V and 6 bases at J, with 14 bases between. The CDR3 has 13 residues.

This clonotype turned up a few times. V gene TRBV3-1 combines with J gene TRBJ2-7, with TRBD2 matching 11 bases. Germline V lookup: CDR1 LGHDT, CDR2 YNNKEL (reference sequence). CDR3 length equals 20 residues. Trimming took 1 base from V and 5 from J; bases not matched to a gene: 19. The CDR3 DNA is TGTGCCAGCAGCCAAGTTTCCCTTCTAGCGGGGGGACGGAGCGGGAACGAGCAGTACTTC. It yields the protein CASSQVSLLAGGRSGNEQYF.

V usage is TRBV28 and J usage is TRBJ2-7; 7 bases line up with TRBD1. The CDR3 contains 15 residues. The germline V gene encodes CDR1 MDHEN and CDR2 SYDVKM. The ends lost 3 bases at V and 3 bases at J; junction bases unmatched: 8. The CDR3 region is CASSFPRDSNYEQYF. As DNA, the CDR3 is TGTGCCAGCAGTTTTCCTCGGGACAGCAACTACGAGCAGTACTTC.

This clonotype was counted a few times. This chain uses TRBV12-3 or TRBV12-4 with TRBJ2-6, with a possible D match to TRBD1 (5 bases). The CDR3 is 18 amino acids. The V end lost 3 bases, the J end lost 3 bases, and 18 bases lay between the germline ends. The CDR3 nucleotides read TGTGCCAGCAGTTTTGGCGCAGGGTCGGTGTTTGGGGCCAACGTCCTGACTTTC. It is translated as CASSFGAGSVFGANVLTF.

This clonotype turned up a few times. The rearrangement uses TRBV28 and TRBJ2-5; 9 bases line up with TRBD1. CDR1 is MDHEN and CDR2 is SYDVKM in the germline V gene. The CDR3 runs 16 residues. V dropped 3 bases and J dropped 5; count of bases not matched to a gene: 10. The CDR3 sequence: CASSFPKTGGSETQYF. The CDR3, as DNA: TGTGCCAGCAGTTTTCCGAAGACAGGGGGGAGCGAGACCCAGTACTTC.

In its sample, this clonotype was seen a few times. The rearrangement links TRBV12-5 to TRBJ1-1, with D unresolved. The CDR3 length is 13 residues. Trimming removed 2 bases from V and 0 bases from J, with 4 bases in between. The V gene's germline CDR1 is LGHNT and CDR2 FRNRAP. CDR3 nucleotides: TGTGCTAGTGGTTTGCCGATGAACACTGAAGCTTTCTTT. Protein sequence: CASGLPMNTEAFF.

This clonotype showed up many times. V usage is TRBV7-9 and J usage is TRBJ1-2, with TRBD1 matching over 7 bases. In germline, CDR1 is SEHNR, CDR2 FQNEAQ (reference sequence). CDR3 length equals 14 residues. Trimming cost V 4 bases and J 8 bases; bases outside gene matches: 10. The CDR3 is CASSSTGFGWGYTF. The CDR3, as DNA: TGTGCCAGCAGCTCGACAGGGTTCGGATGGGGCTACACCTTC.

This clonotype was recorded at least ten times. V gene TRBV12-3 or TRBV12-4 combines with J gene TRBJ2-3; D call uncertain. The V end was cut by 10 bases, the J end by 2 bases, with 13 bases between. The CDR3 covers 13 residues. The CDR3 DNA follows: TGTGCCACGTCCCGGGCCCTCACAGATACGCAGTATTTT. Its protein product is CATSRALTDTQYF.

The chain has TRBV6-5 and TRBJ2-7; no reliable D call. The ends were cut back, 4 bases at V and 0 bases at J, with 10 bases in the middle. The length of the CDR3 is 14 residues. Germline CDR1 reads MNHEY; CDR2 reads SVGAGI. CDR3 coding DNA: TGTGCCAGCAGTTCCCCGGCAAACTCCTACGAGCAGTACTTC. Encoded protein: CASSSPANSYEQYF.

In its sample, this clonotype was seen a few times. The chain links TRBV19 to TRBJ2-2, with D perhaps matching TRBD1 or TRBD2 (5 bases each). V lost 0 bases to trimming and J lost 11 bases, with 10 bases between them. The CDR3 spans 13 residues. Germline V gene sequence: CDR1 LNHDA, CDR2 SQIVND (reference sequence). The CDR3 coding sequence is TGTGCCAGTAGTATAGAAGGGGACCGAGAGCTGTTTTTT. Its translation is CASSIEGDRELFF.

This clonotype was seen a few times. V is TRBV2 and J is TRBJ1-4; D might be TRBD1 (6 bases). V dropped 6 bases and J dropped 6 bases, with 14 bases sitting between them. The CDR3 length is 14 residues. CDR1 SNHLY and CDR2 FYNNEI come from the germline V gene. The CDR3 loop reads CASSEDRIYEKLFF. The CDR3 DNA sequence: TGTGCCAGCAGCGAGGACAGAATTTATGAAAAACTGTTTTTT.

This clonotype appeared many times. The J gene is TRBJ2-2, the V gene TRBV6-5; D might be TRBD1 or TRBD2, each matching 5 bases. Germline V gives CDR1 MNHEY, CDR2 SVGAGI. The CDR3 covers 16 residues. Trimming cost V 2 bases and J 3 bases, with 13 bases left between them. CDR3 residues: CASSYGLGADTGELFF. In DNA form, the CDR3 reads TGTGCCAGCAGTTACGGACTCGGGGCGGACACCGGGGAGCTGTTTTTT.

This clonotype was recorded a few times. The chain carries TRBV6-2 or TRBV6-3 and TRBJ2-7, with D tentatively TRBD1 (5 bases). The CDR3 totals 14 residues. Trimming cost V 0 bases and J 7 bases, with 13 bases left between them. Germline CDR1 is MNHEY and CDR2 is SVGEGT. As DNA, the CDR3 is TGTGCCAGCAGTTACTCGGCCAGGAAGGGGGAGCAGTACTTC. It translates to CASSYSARKGEQYF.

This clonotype was seen a few times. The genes are TRBV20-1 and TRBJ2-3; possibly TRBD2 for D (5 bases). The V end was cut by 0 bases, the J end by 8 bases, with 18 bases between. Germline V lookup: CDR1 DFQATT, CDR2 SNEGSKA (reference sequence). This CDR3 region has 15 residues. The CDR3 region has the DNA TGCAGTGCTAGAGATTACGGCCACCTAGGAGGTACGCAGTATTTT. Translating gives CSARDYGHLGGTQYF.

The chain joins TRBV6-6 to TRBJ1-5; TRBD1 agrees at 8 bases. Germline CDR1 MNHNY, CDR2 SVGAGI (reference sequence). CDR3 length equals 14 residues. Trimming at V came to 6 bases and at J to 6 bases, leaving 7 bases not matched to a gene. The CDR3 region is CASSEQGEVQPQHF. DNA of the CDR3: TGTGCCAGCAGCGAACAGGGGGAAGTTCAGCCCCAGCATTTT.

The gene calls are TRBV5-6 and TRBJ1-2; D is ambiguous. CDR3 length: 13 residues. Deletions cut 4 bases from V and 6 bases from J, with 13 bases between. The germline V gene has CDR1 SGHDT and CDR2 YYEEEE. As DNA, the CDR3 is TGTGCCAGCAGCCCGGCGAACGACCATGGCTACACCTTC. Its translation: CASSPANDHGYTF.

The chain carries TRBV6-2 or TRBV6-3 and TRBJ1-1; possibly TRBD1 for D (6 bases). Trimming stripped 7 bases from V and 1 base from J, with 22 bases between. CDR1 and CDR2 (germline): MNHEY, SVGEGT. This CDR3 comprises 17 residues. The CDR3 spells CASTGSRGRWENTEAFF. In nucleotides, the CDR3 is TGTGCCAGCACCGGGTCCAGGGGCCGCTGGGAGAACACTGAAGCTTTCTTT.

V usage is TRBV20-1 and J usage is TRBJ1-2; 7 nucleotides line up with TRBD1. The CDR3 extends over 13 amino acids. Germline V gives CDR1 DFQATT, CDR2 SNEGSKA (reference sequence). J was trimmed by 6 bases and V by 6 bases; bases with no gene match: 10. The CDR3 nucleotides are TGCAGTGCCCGGACAGGAAAGGGAGATGGCTACACCTTC. It specifies CSARTGKGDGYTF.

The chain couples TRBV28 to TRBJ2-5; no clear D gene. Looked up from germline, CDR1 is MDHEN and CDR2 is SYDVKM. The CDR3 contains 11 residues. Trimming stripped 7 bases from V and 2 bases from J, with 5 bases between. The CDR3 sequence is CASTSQETQYF. As DNA, the CDR3 is TGTGCCAGCACCTCTCAAGAGACCCAGTACTTC.

V gene TRBV6-5 combines with J gene TRBJ2-2; D is perhaps TRBD1 (7 bases). CDR1 is MNHEY, CDR2 SVGAGI, per germline. V dropped 5 bases and J dropped 1 base, with 14 bases sitting between them. This CDR3 region has 16 residues. The CDR3 region is CASSQGGYGNTGELFF. For the CDR3, the DNA is TGTGCCAGCAGTCAGGGGGGTTATGGGAACACCGGGGAGCTGTTTTTT.

This clonotype was counted a few times. The rearrangement links TRBV7-8 to TRBJ2-1, with TRBD2 matching over 12 bases. The CDR3 has 16 amino acids. V gave up 5 bases and J gave up 9 bases; unmatched junction bases: 11. Germline V lookup: CDR1 SGHVS, CDR2 FQNEAQ. The CDR3 spells CASSRPLAGGPREQFF. Here the CDR3 DNA reads TGTGCCAGCAGCCGACCCCTAGCGGGGGGGCCGCGTGAGCAGTTCTTC.

This rearrangement joins TRBV15 to TRBJ2-1, with 13 bases lining up with TRBD2. With 1 base clipped from V and 0 bases from J, the junction kept 6 bases outside the gene matches. Germline CDR1 LNHNV, CDR2 YYDKDF (reference sequence). The CDR3 loop spans 19 amino acids. CDR3 sequence (DNA): TGTGCCACCAGCAGAGCTGGGACTAGCGGGGCAAGCTCCTACAATGAGCAGTTCTTC. It is translated as CATSRAGTSGASSYNEQFF.

This chain links TRBV29-1 with TRBJ2-3, with a weak D call TRBD1 (5 bases). Germline CDR1 SQVTM, CDR2 ANQGSEA. The ends were cut back, 3 bases at V and 3 bases at J, with 10 bases in the middle. This CDR3 contains 13 residues. As DNA, the CDR3 is TGCAGCGTTGACTGGGGCGAGACAGATACGCAGTATTTT. Translation gives CSVDWGETDTQYF.

This clonotype has just a few counts. The chain links TRBV5-1 to TRBJ2-3, with no clear D. The germline V and J ends were trimmed by 0 bases and 5 bases, with 13 bases remaining between them. The germline V gene encodes CDR1 SGHRS and CDR2 YFSETQ. The CDR3 consists of 15 residues. As DNA, the CDR3 is TGCGCCAGCAGCTTGGCTCCCCGTTCGGGAGATACGCAGTATTTT. Protein product: CASSLAPRSGDTQYF.